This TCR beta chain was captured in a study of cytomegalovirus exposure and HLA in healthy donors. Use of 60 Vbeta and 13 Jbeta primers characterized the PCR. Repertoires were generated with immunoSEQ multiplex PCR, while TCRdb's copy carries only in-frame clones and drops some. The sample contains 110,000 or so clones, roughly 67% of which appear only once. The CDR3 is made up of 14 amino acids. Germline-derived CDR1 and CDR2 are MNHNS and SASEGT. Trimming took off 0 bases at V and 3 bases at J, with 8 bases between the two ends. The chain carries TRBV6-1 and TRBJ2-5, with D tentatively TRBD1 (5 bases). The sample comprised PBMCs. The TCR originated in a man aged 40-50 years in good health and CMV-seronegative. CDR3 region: CASSEAGREETQYF. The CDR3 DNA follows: TGTGCCAGCAGTGAAGCGGGCAGGGAAGAGACCCAGTACTTC.